This T cell receptor (beta chain) was captured in a study of cytomegalovirus exposure and HLA in healthy donors. The study's findings and limits: Later, an analysis showed that TCR beta chains associated with HLA were more clonally expanded than others that were equally common.

Remarks on this clone: Its matching antigen is unknown.

This PCR relied on a set of 60 Vbeta primers and 13 Jbeta primers. Clones were read by immunoSEQ multiplex PCR, and TCRdb kept only the in-frame ones, dropping some. The sample consists of 150,000 to 200,000 clones, 80% to 90% of them appearing once. This receptor was obtained from a man aged 18 to 35 in good health and CMV-seropositive. Sequenced material: PBMCs.

The CDR3 region is CASSPWTGRSNQPQHF. The DNA of the CDR3 is TGTGCCAGCAGCCCATGGACAGGGCGAAGCAATCAGCCCCAGCATTTT. The J gene is TRBJ1-5, the V gene TRBV7-9, with 8 positions matching TRBD1. Germline-derived CDR1 and CDR2 are SEHNR and FQNEAQ (reference sequence). The CDR3 covers 16 residues. The junction had 7 bases not matched to a gene; V was cut back by 5 bases and J by 1 base. The full variable domain, rest sourced from reference TRBV7-9 and TRBJ1-5, is DTGVSQNPRHKITKRGQNVTFRCDPISEHNRLYWYRQTLGQGPEFLTYFQNEAQLEKSRLLSDRFSAERPKGSFSTLEIQRTEQGDSAMYLCASSPWTGRSNQPQHFGDGTRLSIL.